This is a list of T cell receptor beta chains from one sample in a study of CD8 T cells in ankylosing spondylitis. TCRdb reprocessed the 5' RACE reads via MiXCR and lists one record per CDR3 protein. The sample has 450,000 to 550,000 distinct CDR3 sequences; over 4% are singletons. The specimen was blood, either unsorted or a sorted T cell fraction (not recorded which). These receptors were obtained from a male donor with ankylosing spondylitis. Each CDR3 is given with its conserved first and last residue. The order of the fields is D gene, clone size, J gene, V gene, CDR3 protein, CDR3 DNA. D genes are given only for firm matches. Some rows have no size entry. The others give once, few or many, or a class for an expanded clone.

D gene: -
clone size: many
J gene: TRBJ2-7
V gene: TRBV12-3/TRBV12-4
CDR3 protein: CASRNRGGEQYF
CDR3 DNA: TGTGCCAGCAGAAACAGGGGAGGGGAGCAGTACTTC

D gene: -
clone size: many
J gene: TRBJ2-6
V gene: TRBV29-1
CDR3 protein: CSAELYNPKYSGANVLTF
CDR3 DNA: TGCAGCGCGGAACTATATAACCCAAAATACTCTGGGGCCAACGTCCTGACTTTC

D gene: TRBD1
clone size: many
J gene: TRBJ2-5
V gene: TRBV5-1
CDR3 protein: CASSFPNSTWVQGSQETQYF
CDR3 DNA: TGCGCCAGCAGCTTTCCTAATTCCACCTGGGTACAGGGGTCCCAAGAGACCCAGTACTTC

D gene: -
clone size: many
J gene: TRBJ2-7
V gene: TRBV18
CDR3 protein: CASSRTRDTVYEQYF
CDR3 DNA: TGTGCCAGCTCGCGGACCCGGGACACGGTCTACGAGCAGTACTTC

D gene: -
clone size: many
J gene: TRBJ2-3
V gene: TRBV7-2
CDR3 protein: CASSLGLPTDTQYF
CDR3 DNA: TGTGCCAGCAGCTTAGGGCTACCCACAGATACGCAGTATTTT

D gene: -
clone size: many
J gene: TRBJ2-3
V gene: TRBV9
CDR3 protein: CASSPGVGVITDTQYF
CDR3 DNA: TGTGCCAGCAGCCCAGGGGTCGGAGTCATCACAGATACGCAGTATTTT

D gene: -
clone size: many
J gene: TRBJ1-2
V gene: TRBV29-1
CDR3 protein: CSVDSNYGYTF
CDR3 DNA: TGCAGCGTTGACAGCAACTATGGCTACACCTTC

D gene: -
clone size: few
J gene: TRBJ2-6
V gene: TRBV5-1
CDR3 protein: CASSSRAPTSGANVLTF
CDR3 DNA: TGCGCCAGCAGCTCGAGGGCCCCGACCTCTGGGGCCAACGTCCTGACTTTC

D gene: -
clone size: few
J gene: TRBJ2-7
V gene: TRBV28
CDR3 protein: CASRGPYGNYEQYF
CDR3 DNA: TGTGCCAGCAGGGGGCCTTACGGAAACTACGAGCAGTACTTC

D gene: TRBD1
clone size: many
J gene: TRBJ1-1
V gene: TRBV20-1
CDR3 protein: CSARDPGQGVGAFF
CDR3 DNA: TGCAGTGCTAGAGACCCGGGACAGGGGGTAGGAGCTTTCTTT

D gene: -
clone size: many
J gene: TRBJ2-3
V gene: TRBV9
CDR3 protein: CASSVEAGQYTDTQYF
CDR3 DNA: TGTGCCAGCAGCGTAGAGGCGGGGCAATACACAGATACGCAGTATTTT

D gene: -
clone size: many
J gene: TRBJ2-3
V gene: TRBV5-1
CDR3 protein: CASSLSPPMGAPSTDTQYF
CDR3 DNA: TGCGCCAGCAGCTTGTCCCCCCCCATGGGGGCCCCTAGCACAGATACGCAGTATTTT

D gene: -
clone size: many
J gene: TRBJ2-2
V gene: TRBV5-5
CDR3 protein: CASSRETVRLFF
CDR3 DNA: TGTGCCAGCAGCCGGGAAACCGTGCGGTTGTTTTTT

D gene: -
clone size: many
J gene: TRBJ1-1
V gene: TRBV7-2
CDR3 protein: CASSLGGRPGREAFF
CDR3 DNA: TGTGCCAGCAGCTTAGGGGGCCGGCCCGGTCGTGAAGCTTTCTTT

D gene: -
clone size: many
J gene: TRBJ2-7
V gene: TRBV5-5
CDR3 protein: CASSRQEYEQYF
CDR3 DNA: TGTGCCAGCAGCCGGCAGGAATACGAGCAGTACTTC

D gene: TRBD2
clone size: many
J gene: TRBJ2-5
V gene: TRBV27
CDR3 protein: CASSFTRGGRETQYF
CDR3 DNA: TGTGCCAGCAGCTTCACACGGGGGGGCCGAGAGACCCAGTACTTC

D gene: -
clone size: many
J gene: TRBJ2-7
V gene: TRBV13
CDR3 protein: CASSLILRGGQEQYF
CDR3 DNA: TGTGCCAGCAGCCTGATACTACGTGGGGGGCAAGAGCAGTACTTC

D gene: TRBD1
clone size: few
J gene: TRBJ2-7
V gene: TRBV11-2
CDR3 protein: CASSLWTGWRNEQYF
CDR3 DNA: TGTGCCAGCAGCTTGTGGACAGGGTGGAGGAACGAGCAGTACTTC

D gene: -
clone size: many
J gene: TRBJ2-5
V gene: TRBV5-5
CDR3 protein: CASGVGGTASQETQYF
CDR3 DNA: TGTGCCAGCGGCGTGGGCGGGACAGCTTCCCAAGAGACCCAGTACTTC

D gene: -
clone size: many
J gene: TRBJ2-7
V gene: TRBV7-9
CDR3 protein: CASSLGTGLSYEQYF
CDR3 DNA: TGTGCCAGCAGCTTAGGAACAGGACTCTCCTACGAGCAGTACTTC

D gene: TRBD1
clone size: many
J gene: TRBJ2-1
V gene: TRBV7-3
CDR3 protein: CASSSRTGRTYNEQFF
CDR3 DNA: TGTGCCAGCAGCTCCCGGACAGGGAGGACCTACAATGAGCAGTTCTTC

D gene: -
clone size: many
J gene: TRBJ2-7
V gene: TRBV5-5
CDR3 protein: CASRFGGEQYF
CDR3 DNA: TGTGCCAGCAGATTCGGAGGCGAGCAGTACTTC

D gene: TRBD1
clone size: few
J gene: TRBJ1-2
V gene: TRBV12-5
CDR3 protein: CASGLLRQGGDYGYTF
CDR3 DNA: TGTGCTAGTGGTTTGCTTCGACAGGGGGGAGACTATGGCTACACCTTC

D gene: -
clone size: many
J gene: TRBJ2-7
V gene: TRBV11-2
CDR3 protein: CASSSGRSVYEQYF
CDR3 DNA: TGTGCCAGCAGCTCCGGACGGTCGGTTTACGAGCAGTACTTC

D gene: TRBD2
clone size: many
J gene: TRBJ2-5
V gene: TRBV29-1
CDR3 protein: CSVRPGLAGIEETQYF
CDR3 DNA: TGCAGCGTACGACCGGGACTAGCGGGGATAGAAGAGACCCAGTACTTC

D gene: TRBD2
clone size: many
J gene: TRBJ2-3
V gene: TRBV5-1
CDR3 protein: CASSLVVGTTTDTQYF
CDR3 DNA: TGCGCCAGCAGCTTGGTGGTCGGGACTACCACAGATACGCAGTATTTT

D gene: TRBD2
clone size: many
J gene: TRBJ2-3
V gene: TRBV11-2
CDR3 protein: CASGAGDPDTQYF
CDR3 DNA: TGTGCCAGCGGAGCGGGAGACCCAGATACGCAGTATTTT

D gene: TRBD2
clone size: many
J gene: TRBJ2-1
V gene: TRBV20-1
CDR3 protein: CSARDLGGGSYNEQFF
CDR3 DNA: TGCAGTGCTAGAGATCTCGGCGGGGGCTCCTACAATGAGCAGTTCTTC

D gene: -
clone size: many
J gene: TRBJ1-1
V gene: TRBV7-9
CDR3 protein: CASSPGQQPNTEAFF
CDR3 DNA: TGTGCCAGCAGCCCCGGACAGCAGCCTAACACTGAAGCTTTCTTT

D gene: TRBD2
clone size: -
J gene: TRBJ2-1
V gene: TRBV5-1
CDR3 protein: CASSLVAGDYNEQFF
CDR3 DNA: TGCGCCAGCAGCTTGGTGGCGGGGGACTACAATGAGCAGTTCTTC

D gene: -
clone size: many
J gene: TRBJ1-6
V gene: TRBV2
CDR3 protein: CASSLMGNSPLHF
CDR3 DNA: TGTGCCAGCAGCCTCATGGGGAATTCACCCCTCCACTTT

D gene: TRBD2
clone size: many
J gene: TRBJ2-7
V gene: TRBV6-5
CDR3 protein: CASSYDPYSGRASYEQYF
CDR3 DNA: TGTGCCAGCAGTTACGACCCCTATTCGGGGAGGGCATCCTACGAGCAGTACTTC

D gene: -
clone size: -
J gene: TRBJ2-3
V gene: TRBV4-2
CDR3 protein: CASSIGANPSTDTQYF
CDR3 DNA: TGTGCCAGCAGCATAGGAGCCAACCCAAGCACAGATACGCAGTATTTT

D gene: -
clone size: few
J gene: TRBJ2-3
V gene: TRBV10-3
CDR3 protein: CAISPLGAEVTDTQYF
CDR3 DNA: TGTGCCATCAGTCCCCTAGGGGCGGAAGTCACAGATACGCAGTATTTT

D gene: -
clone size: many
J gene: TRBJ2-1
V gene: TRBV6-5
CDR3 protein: CASSYGSANEQFF
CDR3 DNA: TGTGCCAGCAGTTATGGGTCTGCTAATGAGCAGTTCTTC

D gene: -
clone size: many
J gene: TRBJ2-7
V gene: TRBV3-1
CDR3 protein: CASSLERRDNEQYF
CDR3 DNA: TGTGCCAGCAGCCTAGAACGGCGGGACAACGAGCAGTACTTC

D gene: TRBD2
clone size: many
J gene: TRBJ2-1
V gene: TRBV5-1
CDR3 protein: CASSNPSGGNEQFF
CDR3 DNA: TGCGCCAGCAGCAACCCTAGCGGGGGCAATGAGCAGTTCTTC

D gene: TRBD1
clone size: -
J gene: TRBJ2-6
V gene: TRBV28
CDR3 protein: CASRTGVGHSGANVLTF
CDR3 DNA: TGTGCCAGCAGGACAGGGGTGGGTCACTCTGGGGCCAACGTCCTGACTTTC

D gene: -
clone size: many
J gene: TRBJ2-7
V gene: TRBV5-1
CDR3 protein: CASSLYSISYEQYF
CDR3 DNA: TGCGCCAGCAGCTTGTACAGCATTTCCTACGAGCAGTACTTC

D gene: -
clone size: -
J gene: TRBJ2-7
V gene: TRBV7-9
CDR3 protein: CASSFAVGLREKQYF
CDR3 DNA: TGTGCCAGCAGCTTCGCGGTAGGGTTGAGGGAAAAGCAGTACTTC

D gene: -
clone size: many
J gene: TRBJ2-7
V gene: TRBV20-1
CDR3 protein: CSARVGGLYEQYF
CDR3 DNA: TGCAGTGCTAGAGTTGGGGGACTGTACGAGCAGTACTTC

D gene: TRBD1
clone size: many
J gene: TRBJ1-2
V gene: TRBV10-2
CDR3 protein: CASSEEGIGGDYGYTF
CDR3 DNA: TGCGCCAGCAGTGAGGAAGGGATAGGGGGCGACTATGGCTACACCTTC

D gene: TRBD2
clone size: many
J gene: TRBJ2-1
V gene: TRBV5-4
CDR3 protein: CASSWGLAGVYNEQFF
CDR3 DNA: TGTGCCAGCAGCTGGGGACTAGCGGGGGTGTACAATGAGCAGTTCTTC

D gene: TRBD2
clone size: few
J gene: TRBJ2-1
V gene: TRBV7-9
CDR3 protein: CASSLWTSGRYFHEQFF
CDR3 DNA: TGTGCCAGCAGCCTTTGGACTAGCGGGAGATATTTCCATGAGCAGTTCTTC

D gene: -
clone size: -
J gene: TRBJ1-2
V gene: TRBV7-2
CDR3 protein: CASSYRTALNTNYGYTF
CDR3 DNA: TGTGCCAGCAGCTATCGGACAGCCTTAAATACTAACTATGGCTACACCTTC